This passage covers 27 T cell receptor beta chains from one sample sequenced in a study of immune cell composition in non-small cell lung cancer. Assay used: immunoSEQ multiplex PCR; TCRdb lists only in-frame clones, some missing. The sample consists of around 6,700 clones, roughly 70% of them appearing once. Source material: lung tumor tissue. The receptor source for this set is a human donor with non-small cell lung cancer.

V and J are TRBV10-3 and TRBJ1-2; TRBD1 matches at 9 bases. In germline, CDR1 is ENHRY, CDR2 SYGVKD. V lost 4 bases, J lost 5 bases, and 11 bases stayed unmatched. CDR3 length: 16 residues. CDR3 bases: TGTGCCATCAGTGGGGGACAGGGCCTCGGCGAATATGGCTACACCTTC. It yields the protein CAISGGQGLGEYGYTF.

This clone came up a few times. The chain joins TRBV6-5 to TRBJ1-1; D is ambiguous. V was trimmed by 3 bases and J by 4 bases, leaving 9 bases between them. The length of the CDR3 is 13 residues. CDR1 is MNHEY, CDR2 SVGAGI, per germline. The CDR3, as DNA: TGTGCCAGCAGTTATTTTCTTAGCACTGAAGCTTTCTTT. Its translation is CASSYFLSTEAFF.

The V gene is TRBV21-1, the J gene TRBJ2-3; TRBD1, the D gene given by the table, was not confirmed from the DNA. TRBV21-1 represents a pseudogene. The CDR3 runs to 17 residues. CDR3 loop: CASSKGWCRDATDTQYF. CDR3 nucleotide sequence: TGTGCCAGCAGCAAAGGATGGTGCAGGGATGCGACAGATACGCAGTATTTT.

The CDR3 sequence is CASSETTGRGFYEQYF. The CDR3 nucleotides read TGTGCCAGCAGTGAAACTACAGGCAGGGGTTTCTACGAGCAGTACTTC. The rearrangement links TRBV25-1 to TRBJ2-7; the D gene is possibly TRBD1 (6 bases). The V gene lost 2 bases and the J gene lost 3 bases, with 17 bases spanning the gap. CDR3 length: 16 amino acids. Per germline, CDR1 MGHDK and CDR2 SYGVNS.

This chain uses TRBV11-2 with TRBJ2-7; 9 positions agree with TRBD2. The CDR3 length is 13 residues. Germline CDR1 is SGHAT and CDR2 is FQNNGV. V shed 5 bases and J 7 bases; nucleotides not matched to a gene: 6. The CDR3 bases are TGTGCCAGCAGCCGCCTCCTAGCGGGGGAGCAGTACTTC. Its translation: CASSRLLAGEQYF. The whole variable domain, filled in from reference TRBV11-2 and TRBJ2-7, reads EAGVAQSPRYKIIEKRQSVAFWCNPISGHATLYWYQQILGQGPKLLIQFQNNGVVDDSQLPKDRFSAERLKGVDSTLKIQPAKLEDSAVYLCASSRLLAGEQYFGPGTRLTVT.

This clone showed up just a few times. This chain connects TRBV5-5 to TRBJ1-2; 7 bases line up with TRBD1. Trimming cost V 4 bases and J 4 bases; bases outside gene matches: 7. Germline CDR1 and CDR2: SGHKS and YYEKEE (reference sequence). The CDR3 contains 14 residues. The CDR3 spells CASSEGQEVYGYTF. The DNA of the CDR3 is TGTGCCAGCAGCGAAGGACAGGAGGTCTATGGCTACACCTTC.

The gene calls are TRBV6-5 and TRBJ1-6; 8 bases align to TRBD1. This CDR3 has 15 amino acids. V gave up 6 bases and J gave up 9 bases; unmatched junction bases: 10. Germline values: CDR1 MNHEY, CDR2 SVGAGI. The CDR3 here is CASSRNRGNGSPLHF. CDR3 nucleotides: TGTGCCAGCAGCCGGAACAGGGGGAATGGTTCACCCCTCCACTTT.

This clone was seen just once. The chain employs TRBV18 and TRBJ2-3, with 9 bases lining up with TRBD1. Germline CDR1 and CDR2: KGHSH and LQKENI. The CDR3 consists of 15 residues. V lost 0 bases, J lost 4 bases, and 2 bases stayed unmatched. The CDR3: CASSPPGQGSDTQYF. CDR3 coding DNA: TGTGCCAGCTCACCACCGGGACAGGGATCAGATACGCAGTATTTT.

The rearrangement joins TRBV7-9 to TRBJ1-1; 8 bases agree with TRBD1. The trim removed 5 bases at V and 6 bases at J, leaving 17 bases unmatched. This CDR3 is built from 17 residues. Germline V gene lookup returns CDR1 SEHNR and CDR2 FQNEAQ (reference sequence). The CDR3 DNA reads TGTGCCAGCAGCCTAAGGGACAGGAGGGGGGGAGGGGCTGAAGCTTTCTTT. Protein sequence: CASSLRDRRGGGAEAFF.

The chain couples TRBV6-1 to TRBJ2-5; D perhaps matches TRBD1 (5 bases). In germline, CDR1 is MNHNS, CDR2 SASEGT. The CDR3 runs 15 residues. V lost 4 bases and J lost 5, with 17 bases in between. The CDR3 DNA is TGTGCCAGCAGTGGACAGTGGCCCTCGGTGGAGACCCAGTACTTC. Translating gives CASSGQWPSVETQYF.

This clone was picked up a small number of times. The CDR3 loop is CASSLGGSSYEQYF. CDR3 DNA: TGTGCCAGCAGCTTAGGCGGGAGCAGCTACGAGCAGTACTTC. This sequence joins TRBV11-3 and TRBJ2-7; TRBD2 aligns across 7 bases. The V segment lost 1 base and the J segment 3 bases; nucleotides outside the gene matches: 3. This CDR3 has 14 amino acids. Looked up from germline, CDR1 is SGHNT and CDR2 is YENEEA. Using reference TRBV11-3 and TRBJ2-7 for the parts outside the CDR3, the full variable domain is EAGVVQSPRYKIIEKKQPVAFWCNPISGHNTLYWYLQNLGQGPELLIRYENEEAVDDSQLPKDRFSAERLKGVDSTLKIQPAELGDSAVYLCASSLGGSSYEQYFGPGTRLTVT.

J is TRBJ2-3 and V is TRBV11-2, with D perhaps TRBD2 (6 bases). V lost 1 base to trimming and J lost 4 bases, with 21 bases between them. This CDR3 contains 18 residues. Germline V CDR1 and CDR2: SGHAT, FQNNGV. This CDR3 reads CASSLGMGGTATSDTQYF. CDR3 sequence (DNA): TGTGCCAGCAGCTTAGGGATGGGCGGGACGGCAACGTCAGATACGCAGTATTTT.

This chain links TRBV5-5 with TRBJ1-1; D is ambiguous. The CDR3 loop spans 14 amino acids. V was clipped by 2 bases and J by 1 base, with 9 bases between them. Germline CDR1 and CDR2: SGHKS and YYEKEE (reference sequence). CDR3 sequence: CASSFFDWNTEAFF. In DNA, the CDR3 is TGTGCCAGCAGCTTCTTTGACTGGAACACTGAAGCTTTCTTT.

The chain joins TRBV2 to TRBJ2-7, with TRBD2 identical over 8 bases. Germline CDR1 is SNHLY and CDR2 is FYNNEI. V shed 7 bases, J shed 0 bases, and the junction held 8 bases outside the gene matches. The CDR3 extends over 15 amino acids. The CDR3 nucleotides are TGTGCCAGCACCCCGACTAGCGTGAGCTCCTACGAGCAGTACTTC. Amino acids: CASTPTSVSSYEQYF.

The table lists this clone with a few counts. CDR3 nucleotides: TGTGCCAGCAGTCGGGACAGGGGGATTAATCAGCCCCAGCATTTT. This encodes CASSRDRGINQPQHF. The rearrangement joins TRBV7-2 to TRBJ1-5; 11 bases align to TRBD1. The J segment lost 4 bases and the V segment lost 6 bases, leaving 5 bases of the junction unmatched. Germline CDR1 is SGHTA and CDR2 is FQGNSA. The CDR3 runs to 15 residues. Together with reference TRBV7-2 and TRBJ1-5, the CDR3 gives the full variable domain: GAGVSQSPSNKVTEKGKDVELRCDPISGHTALYWYRQSLGQGLEFLIYFQGNSAPDKSGLPSDRFSAERTGGSVSTLTIQRTQQEDSAVYLCASSRDRGINQPQHFGDGTRLSIL.

In its sample, this clone ranks as large. The chain employs TRBV30 and TRBJ1-6, with 7 bases identical to TRBD1. The V gene end was trimmed by 4 bases and the J gene end by 7 bases; junction bases not matched to a gene: 7. CDR1 is GTSNPN and CDR2 is SVGIG in the germline V gene (reference sequence). The CDR3 runs to 14 residues. The CDR3 DNA sequence: TGTGCCTGGATGAGGGGACAGTTCAATTCACCCCTCCACTTT. This sequence encodes CAWMRGQFNSPLHF.

The CDR3: CASRIAGTDTQYF. The CDR3 DNA is TGTGCCAGCAGAATAGCGGGCACAGATACGCAGTATTTT. The rearrangement joins TRBV7-9 to TRBJ2-3, with a possible D match to TRBD2 (6 bases). Germline loops: CDR1 SEHNR, CDR2 FQNEAQ (reference sequence). V was pared by 6 bases and J by 1 base, with 8 bases between. The CDR3 is 13 residues long. The variable domain in full, with the rest retrieved from reference TRBV7-9 and TRBJ2-3, is DTGVSQNPRHKITKRGQNVTFRCDPISEHNRLYWYRQTLGQGPEFLTYFQNEAQLEKSRLLSDRFSAERPKGSFSTLEIQRTEQGDSAMYLCASRIAGTDTQYFGPGTRLTVL.

This clone was observed once. This chain uses TRBV18 with TRBJ1-3, with D perhaps matching TRBD1 (6 bases). CDR1 is KGHSH, CDR2 LQKENI, per germline. The CDR3 totals 14 residues. Trimming stripped 4 bases from V and 4 bases from J, with 11 bases between. CDR3 nucleotide sequence: TGTGCCAGCTCACTACAGGGCTCCGGAAACACCATATATTTT. Translated: CASSLQGSGNTIYF.

The chain recombines TRBV6-1 with TRBJ2-3; 7 nucleotides match TRBD1. The CDR3 length is 14 residues. J gave up 1 base and V 9 bases, and 7 bases lay outside the gene matches. Germline CDR1 and CDR2: MNHNS and SASEGT. CDR3 bases: TGTGCCAGTCAAATTGACAGGGGCACAGATACGCAGTATTTT. This gives the protein CASQIDRGTDTQYF.

This clone was observed a handful of times. V is TRBV7-9 and J is TRBJ1-5; 7 positions agree with TRBD1. Germline lookup yields CDR1 SEHNR and CDR2 FQNEAQ (reference sequence). Germline trimming cut 1 base from V and 4 bases from J; bases unmatched to any gene: 10. The CDR3 length is 17 residues. The CDR3 region has the DNA TGTGCCAGCAGCTTAGAGAGGGGGCCAGGGGGGAATCAGCCCCAGCATTTT. This encodes CASSLERGPGGNQPQHF. The whole variable domain, filled in from reference TRBV7-9 and TRBJ1-5, reads DTGVSQNPRHKITKRGQNVTFRCDPISEHNRLYWYRQTLGQGPEFLTYFQNEAQLEKSRLLSDRFSAERPKGSFSTLEIQRTEQGDSAMYLCASSLERGPGGNQPQHFGDGTRLSIL.

This clone was seen just once. The chain couples TRBV5-1 to TRBJ1-4, with D uncertain. This CDR3 comprises 14 residues. Germline values: CDR1 SGHRS, CDR2 YFSETQ. Between the trimmed V and J ends, which lost 4 bases and 3 bases, there was a span of 10 bases. CDR3 sequence reads: CASSPGYANEKLFF. The CDR3 DNA follows: TGCGCCAGCAGCCCCGGGTACGCTAATGAAAAACTGTTTTTT.

The CDR3 DNA sequence: TGTGCCAGCAGTGAGGAGGGTAGATTCGGTGGCTACACCTTC. Translated: CASSEEGRFGGYTF. V usage is TRBV2 and J usage is TRBJ1-2; D is ambiguous. Between the trimmed V and J ends, which lost 3 bases and 7 bases, there was a span of 15 bases. The CDR3 contains 14 residues. Germline V CDR1 and CDR2: SNHLY, FYNNEI.

Only a few counts were recorded for this clone. A read error may account for a junction end that differs from germline. The CDR3 region is CASSATGNPPQHF. DNA for the CDR3: TGTGCCAGCTCAGCTACAGGGAATCCGCCCCAGCATTTT. This chain connects TRBV18 to TRBJ1-5; the D gene is possibly TRBD1 (6 bases). Germline V gene lookup returns CDR1 KGHSH and CDR2 LQKENI. The CDR3 runs 13 residues.

To note about this clone: Germline and junction disagree at one end, which may indicate a read error. V is TRBV7-7 and J is TRBJ1-5; D call uncertain. This CDR3 contains 13 residues. Germline values: CDR1 SSHAT, CDR2 FNYEAQ (reference sequence). CDR3 DNA sequence: TGTGCTAGCAGCTTAGACATCAATCAGCCCCAGCATTTT. Residues: CASSLDINQPQHF.

This clone was observed a few times. The chain is built from TRBV10-1 and TRBJ2-5, with TRBD1 matching 11 bases. The V gene's germline CDR1 is WNHNN and CDR2 SYGVQD (reference sequence). J lost 2 bases, V lost 3 bases, and 2 bases had no gene match. The CDR3 is 15 residues long. CDR3 DNA sequence: TGCGCCAGCAGTGAAGGGACAGGGGGTCAAGAGACCCAGTACTTC. The encoded protein is CASSEGTGGQETQYF.

V is TRBV7-6 and J is TRBJ1-2; D possibly corresponds to TRBD1 (5 bases). CDR3 length: 15 amino acids. Trimming removed 2 bases from V and 2 bases from J, with 12 bases in between. Germline V gives CDR1 SGHVS, CDR2 FNYEAQ. The CDR3 reads CASSLSGGTNYGYTF. DNA for the CDR3: TGTGCCAGCAGCTTAAGCGGGGGGACGAACTATGGCTACACCTTC.

This clone was counted a few times. This chain links TRBV6-5 with TRBJ2-5; D is perhaps TRBD2 (6 bases). Trimming shortened V by 8 bases and J by 0 bases, and 13 bases separated the two germline ends. Germline lookup yields CDR1 MNHEY and CDR2 SVGAGI. This CDR3 has 14 residues. The CDR3 sequence: CASSRGSDQETQYF. The CDR3 nucleotides read TGTGCCAGCTCACGGGGGAGCGACCAAGAGACCCAGTACTTC.